This T cell receptor (beta chain) was documented in a study of CD8 T cells in Susac syndrome. Study results and caveats: A relatively small number of individuals underwent TCR sequencing and HLA analysis.

Sequencing of TCR beta was performed on blood CD8+ and CD4+ T cells. Patients with stable or active relapsing-remitting disease, all of them treatment-naive, made up the multiple sclerosis controls. Reverse transcription of about 0.5 to 1 ug RNA was carried out with random hexamers. An immunoSEQ multiplex PCR amplified TCR beta CDR3 over 54 Vbeta and 13 Jbeta. From the immunoSEQ multiplex PCR reads, TCRdb called clonotypes with MiXCR, one entry per CDR3 protein. The sample has 300,000 to 350,000 distinct CDR3 sequences; 90% to 95% are singletons. The trim removed 6 bases at V and 8 bases at J, leaving 15 bases unmatched. The CDR3 contains 16 residues. As for this clonotype: Its antigen is not identified.

V and J are TRBV12-3 or TRBV12-4 and TRBJ1-4; 7 bases agree with TRBD1. Material: CD4+ T cells from PBMCs. This receptor was obtained from a human donor with multiple sclerosis. This CDR3 reads CASSPLSTGAREKLFF. The DNA for the CDR3 is TGTGCCAGCAGCCCTTTATCAACAGGGGCGCGAGAAAAACTGTTTTTT.